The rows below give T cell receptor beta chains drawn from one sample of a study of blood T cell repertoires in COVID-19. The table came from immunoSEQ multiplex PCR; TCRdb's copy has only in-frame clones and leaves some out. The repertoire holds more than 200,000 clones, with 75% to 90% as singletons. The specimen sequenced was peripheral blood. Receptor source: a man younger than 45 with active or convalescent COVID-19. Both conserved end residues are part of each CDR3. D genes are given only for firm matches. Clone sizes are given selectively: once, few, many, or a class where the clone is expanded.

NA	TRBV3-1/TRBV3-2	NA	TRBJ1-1	CASSQVEGSTEAFF	TGTGCCAGCAGCCAAGTCGAGGGATCTACTGAAGCTTTCTTT
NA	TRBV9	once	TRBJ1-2	CASSGLGSGYTF	TGTGCCAGCAGCGGCCTAGGCAGTGGCTACACCTTC
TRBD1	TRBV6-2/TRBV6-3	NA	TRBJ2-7	CASSYGTVTYEQYF	TGTGCCAGCAGTTACGGGACAGTCACCTACGAGCAGTACTTC
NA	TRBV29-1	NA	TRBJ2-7	CSVTRGTYEQYF	TGCAGCGTTACCAGGGGTACCTACGAGCAGTACTTC
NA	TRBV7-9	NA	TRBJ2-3	CASSLTDTQYF	TGTGCCAGCAGCCTTACAGATACGCAGTATTTT
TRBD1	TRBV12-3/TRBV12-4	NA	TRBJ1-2	CASSITGGYGYTF	TGTGCCAGCAGTATCACAGGGGGCTATGGCTACACCTTC
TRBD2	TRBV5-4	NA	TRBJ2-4	CASSSDATLTSGGARYF	TGTGCCAGCAGCTCAGACGCAACCTTGACTAGCGGGGGGGCCAGGTACTTC
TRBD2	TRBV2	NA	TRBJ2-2	CASKAASGGVTGELFF	TGTGCCAGCAAGGCGGCTAGCGGGGGAGTTACCGGGGAGCTGTTTTTT
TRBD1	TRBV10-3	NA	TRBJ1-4	CAISERRQGASGKSKLFF	TGTGCCATCAGTGAGCGGAGACAGGGGGCATCGGGGAAGTCGAAACTGTTTTTT
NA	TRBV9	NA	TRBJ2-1	CASAPSGTGRNEQFF	TGTGCCAGCGCCCCCTCTGGTACAGGGCGCAATGAGCAGTTCTTC
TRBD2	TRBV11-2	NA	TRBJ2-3	CASSFDRGDYTDTQYF	TGTGCCAGCAGCTTCGATCGGGGGGACTACACAGATACGCAGTATTTT
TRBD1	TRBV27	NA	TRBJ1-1	CASKNPPDVGRGAEAFF	TGTGCCAGCAAAAACCCCCCCGACGTAGGCAGGGGGGCTGAAGCTTTCTTT
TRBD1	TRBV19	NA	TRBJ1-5	CASSISGGDQPQHF	TGTGCCAGTAGTATCTCAGGGGGCGATCAGCCCCAGCATTTT
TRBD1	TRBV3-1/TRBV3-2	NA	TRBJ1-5	CASSQDRVKQPQHF	TGTGCCAGCAGCCAGGACAGGGTAAAGCAGCCCCAGCATTTT
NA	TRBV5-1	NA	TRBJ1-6	CASSLAEGGNSPLHF	TGCGCCAGCAGCTTGGCTGAAGGGGGTAATTCACCCCTCCACTTT
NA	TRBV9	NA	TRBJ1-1	CASSVDFNTEAFF	TGTGCCAGCAGCGTCGACTTTAACACTGAAGCTTTCTTT
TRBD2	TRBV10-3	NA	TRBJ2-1	CAISAGGGQGSYNEQFF	TGTGCCATCAGTGCTGGCGGGGGGCAGGGCTCCTACAATGAGCAGTTCTTC
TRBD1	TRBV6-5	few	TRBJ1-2	CASSEGQGAFYGYTF	TGTGCCAGCAGCGAGGGACAGGGGGCCTTCTATGGCTACACCTTC
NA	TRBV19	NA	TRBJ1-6	CASSEGSYNSPLHF	TGTGCCAGTAGTGAGGGCAGCTATAATTCACCCCTCCACTTT
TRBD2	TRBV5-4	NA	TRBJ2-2	CASSLGTSVFTGELFF	TGTGCCAGCAGCTTAGGGACTAGCGTCTTCACCGGGGAGCTGTTTTTT
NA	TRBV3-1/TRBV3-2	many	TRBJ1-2	CASSQGQGSGYTF	TGTGCCAGCAGCCAAGGGCAGGGGAGTGGCTACACCTTC
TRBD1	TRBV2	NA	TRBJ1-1	CAGKGQGETEAFF	TGTGCCGGAAAAGGACAGGGAGAAACTGAAGCTTTCTTT
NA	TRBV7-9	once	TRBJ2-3	CASSLTMSADTQYF	TGTGCCAGCAGCCTCACGATGAGCGCAGATACGCAGTATTTT
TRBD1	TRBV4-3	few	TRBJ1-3	CASSQSVAGGPGNTIYF	TGCGCCAGCAGCCAATCTGTGGCAGGGGGCCCTGGAAACACCATATATTTT
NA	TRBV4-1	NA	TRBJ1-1	CASSHKQGTTEAFF	TGCGCCAGCAGCCACAAACAGGGAACCACTGAAGCTTTCTTT
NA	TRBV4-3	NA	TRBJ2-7	CASSQDRGAKQYF	TGCGCCAGCAGCCAAGATCGGGGGGCCAAGCAGTACTTC
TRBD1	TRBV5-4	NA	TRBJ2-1	CASSLADRDPYNEQFF	TGTGCCAGCAGCTTGGCGGACAGGGATCCCTACAATGAGCAGTTCTTC
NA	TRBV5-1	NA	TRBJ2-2	CASKYNPITGTGELFF	TGCGCCAGCAAATATAACCCCATTACAGGGACCGGGGAGCTGTTTTTT
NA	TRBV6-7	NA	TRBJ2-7	CASSARFIVSIYEQYF	TGTGCCAGCAGTGCCCGTTTTATTGTCAGTATCTACGAGCAGTACTTC
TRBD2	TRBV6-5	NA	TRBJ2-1	CASRERGTYNEQFF	TGTGCCAGCAGGGAGCGGGGGACTTACAATGAGCAGTTCTTC
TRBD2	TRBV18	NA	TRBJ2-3	CASSPVASGTDTQYF	TGTGCCAGCTCACCAGTGGCTAGCGGAACAGATACGCAGTATTTT
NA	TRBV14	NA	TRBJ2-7	CASSQAAVLRDRKQGKYEQYF	TGTGCCAGCAGCCAAGCTGCTGTCCTCAGGGACCGGAAACAGGGTAAATACGAGCAGTACTTC
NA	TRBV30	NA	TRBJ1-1	CASGLITEAFF	TGTGCCTCTGGACTGATCACTGAAGCTTTCTTT
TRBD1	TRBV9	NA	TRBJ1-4	CASSVTGVEEKLFF	TGTGCCAGCAGCGTAACAGGGGTGGAGGAAAAACTGTTTTTT
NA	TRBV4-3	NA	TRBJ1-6	CASSQVEIGSPLHF	TGCGCCAGCAGCCAAGTCGAGATTGGTTCACCCCTCCACTTT
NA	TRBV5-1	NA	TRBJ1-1	CASSLDQGINTEAFF	TGCGCCAGCAGCTTGGATCAGGGGATAAACACTGAAGCTTTCTTT
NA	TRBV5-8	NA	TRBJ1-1	CASSLNRVTEAFF	TGTGCCAGCAGCTTGAACAGGGTAACTGAAGCTTTCTTT
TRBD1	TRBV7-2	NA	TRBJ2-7	CASSSGQGPYEQYF	TGTGCCAGCAGCTCCGGACAGGGCCCTTACGAGCAGTACTTC
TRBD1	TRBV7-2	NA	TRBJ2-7	CASSQGDRGLLYEQYF	TGTGCCAGCAGCCAGGGGGACAGGGGGTTACTTTACGAGCAGTACTTC
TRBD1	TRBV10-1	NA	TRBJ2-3	CASSGTGVNTQYF	TGCGCCAGCAGTGGGACAGGGGTAAATACGCAGTATTTT
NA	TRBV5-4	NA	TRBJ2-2	CASSPDRRPGELFF	TGTGCCAGCAGCCCCGACAGGCGCCCCGGGGAGCTGTTTTTT
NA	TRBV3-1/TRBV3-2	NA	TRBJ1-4	CASSQFVTGGNEKLFF	TGTGCCAGCAGCCAATTTGTTACAGGTGGAAATGAAAAACTGTTTTTT
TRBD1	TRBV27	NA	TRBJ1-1	CASSPLPGQGGNEAFF	TGTGCCAGCAGTCCCCTCCCGGGACAGGGGGGGAATGAAGCTTTCTTT
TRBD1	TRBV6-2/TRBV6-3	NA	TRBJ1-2	CASSYRSGQGAYGYTF	TGTGCCAGCAGTTACCGGTCGGGACAGGGCGCCTATGGCTACACCTTC
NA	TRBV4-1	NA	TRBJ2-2	CASSPQGGTFNTGELFF	TGCGCCAGCAGCCCTCAAGGGGGAACTTTCAACACCGGGGAGCTGTTTTTT
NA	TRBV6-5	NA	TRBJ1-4	CASSYSVSLTNEKLFF	TGTGCCAGCAGTTACTCCGTCTCTTTAACTAATGAAAAACTGTTTTTT
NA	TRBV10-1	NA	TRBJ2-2	CASSESPRLNTGELFF	TGCGCCAGCAGTGAGTCCCCGCGCCTGAACACCGGGGAGCTGTTTTTT
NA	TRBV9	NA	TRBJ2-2	CASSVARGGELFF	TGTGCCAGCAGCGTAGCTAGGGGCGGGGAGCTGTTTTTT
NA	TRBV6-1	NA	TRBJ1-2	CASSDRGYGYTF	TGTGCCAGCAGTGACAGGGGCTATGGCTACACCTTC
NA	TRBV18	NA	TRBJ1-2	CASSPLLSGMREGGYTF	TGTGCCAGCTCACCACTACTGAGCGGGATGCGAGAGGGAGGCTACACCTTC
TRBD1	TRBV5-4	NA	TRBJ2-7	CASSFSDRVHEQYF	TGTGCCAGCAGCTTCTCGGACAGGGTCCACGAGCAGTACTTC
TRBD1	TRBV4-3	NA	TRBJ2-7	CASSQQRQGYEQYF	TGCGCCAGCAGCCAACAGAGACAGGGCTACGAGCAGTACTTC
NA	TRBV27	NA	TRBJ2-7	CASSSTGNEQYF	TGTGCCAGCAGTTCCACAGGGAACGAGCAGTACTTC
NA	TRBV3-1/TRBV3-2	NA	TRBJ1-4	CASSPWKANEKLFF	TGTGCCAGCAGCCCGTGGAAAGCGAATGAAAAACTGTTTTTT
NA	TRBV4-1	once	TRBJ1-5	CASSQEGQGYQPQHF	TGCGCCAGCAGCCAAGAGGGGCAGGGATATCAGCCCCAGCATTTT
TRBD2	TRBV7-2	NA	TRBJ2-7	CASSLVSGGGVYEQYF	TGTGCCAGCAGCTTAGTTTCCGGCGGGGGTGTATACGAGCAGTACTTC
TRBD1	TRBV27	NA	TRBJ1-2	CASSLQGAGYGYTF	TGTGCCAGCAGTCTTCAGGGGGCGGGCTATGGCTACACCTTC
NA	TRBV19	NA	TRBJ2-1	CASSIGSNEQFF	TGTGCCAGTAGTATCGGGAGCAATGAGCAGTTCTTC
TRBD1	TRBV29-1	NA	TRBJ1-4	CSVGQGGPNEKLFF	TGCAGCGTTGGACAGGGGGGCCCGAATGAAAAACTGTTTTTT